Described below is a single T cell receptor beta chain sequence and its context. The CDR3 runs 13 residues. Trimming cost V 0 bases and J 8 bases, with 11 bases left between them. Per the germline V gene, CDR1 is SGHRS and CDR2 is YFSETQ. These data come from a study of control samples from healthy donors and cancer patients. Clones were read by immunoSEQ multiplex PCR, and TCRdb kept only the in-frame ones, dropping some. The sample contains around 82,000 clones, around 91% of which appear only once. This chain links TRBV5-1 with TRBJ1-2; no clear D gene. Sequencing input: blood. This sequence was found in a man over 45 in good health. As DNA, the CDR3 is TGCGCCAGCAGCTTGGCCAACAGAGGCGGCTACACCTTC. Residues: CASSLANRGGYTF. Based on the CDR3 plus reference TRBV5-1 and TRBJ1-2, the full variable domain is KAGVTQTPRYLIKTRGQQVTLSCSPISGHRSVSWYQQTPGQGLQFLFEYFSETQRNKGNFPGRFSGRQFSNSRSEMNVSTLELGDSALYLCASSLANRGGYTFGSGTRLTVV.